A selection of T cell receptor beta chains follows, all from one sample in a study of T cells in localized non-small cell lung cancer. TCRdb's table, derived via immunoSEQ multiplex PCR, lists solely in-frame clones and lacks some. The data show roughly 1,700 clones, with approximately 32% seen just once and 25% to 35% held by the top ten. The sequences come from normal lung tissue next to the tumor, collected before any cancer treatment. Every receptor here comes from an older female donor with stage I lung adenocarcinoma. Each CDR3 is given without its conserved first and last residue. The order of the fields is V gene, J gene, CDR3 protein.

TRBV30,TRBJ2-3,AWSVLSTDTQY
TRBV19,TRBJ2-1,ASSITGSIVRF
TRBV5-1,TRBJ1-1,ASRGGGTAMNTEAF
TRBV19,TRBJ1-2,ASSTFRTGVNYGYT
TRBV18,TRBJ2-7,ASSPGASSYEQY
TRBV7-5,TRBJ2-1,ASSPQPLGYNEQF
TRBV10-2,TRBJ2-1,ASSGGIYNEQF
TRBV7-1,TRBJ2-1,ASSSEAGNEQF
TRBV19,TRBJ2-5,ASSYGGETQY
TRBV6-1,TRBJ1-1,ASSEGGGRTEAF
TRBV30,TRBJ1-5,AWSLRGQRMYQPQH
TRBV10-2,TRBJ2-1,ASLGRSGNEQF
TRBV6-8,TRBJ1-2,ASSRGQRLSNYGYT
TRBV11-3,TRBJ1-2,ASSARQGDYGYT
TRBV28,TRBJ2-2,ASFPGDRNTGELF
TRBV6-8,TRBJ2-7,ATEDSGTSGGYSYEQY
TRBV6-8,TRBJ2-6,ASSTRRSSGANVLT
TRBV28,TRBJ1-1,ASSPTGMNTEAF
TRBV14,TRBJ1-3,ASSQTRNTIY
TRBV6-8,TRBJ2-7,ASSYPSTSYEQY
TRBV14,TRBJ1-2,ASSQGVRTGAGYT
TRBV6-8,TRBJ2-5,ASSVLQGAAQETQY
TRBV27,TRBJ2-1,ASSLSLGLAGSIQF
TRBV5-1,TRBJ2-1,ASSLEGLMSSEQF
TRBV11-3,TRBJ2-1,ASSLDGVRSYNEQF
TRBV11-3,TRBJ2-3,ASSLSSGTDTQY
TRBV7-2,TRBJ2-7,ASSSGRAREQY
TRBV11-3,TRBJ1-2,ASSPDRPTWGYT
TRBV28,TRBJ2-2,ASRPSGRGGELF